There are a few counts of the clone carrying this T cell receptor beta chain. This sample was taken from a study of T cells after yellow fever vaccination. Study as a whole: In the case of low-cell-number fractions, SMART-Seq v4 Ultra Low Input was used for preparation.

TCRdb recomputed calls from the 5' RACE reads with MiXCR, one row per CDR3 protein. Of roughly 350,000 distinct CDR3 sequences listed, roughly 4% are singletons. The CDR3 has 14 residues. Trimming took 0 bases from V and 6 from J; bases not matched to a gene: 1. Germline CDR1 and CDR2: MNHEY and SVGEGT. The clonotype was recovered from a man in his late teens or twenties who received the YFV17D yellow fever vaccine. The sample was PBMCs, taken 5 days after the yellow fever booster vaccination. V is TRBV6-2 or TRBV6-3 and J is TRBJ2-2; 7 nucleotides align to TRBD2. CDR3 nucleotide sequence: TGTGCCAGCAGTTACTCCGCGGGGGCCGGGGAGCTGTTTTTT. This encodes CASSYSAGAGELFF.